These 28 T cell receptor beta chains originate from one sample sequenced in a study of CD8+ T cells in alopecia areata. Once RNA had been extracted, it was reverse transcribed into cDNA to act as the sequencing template. The table came from immunoSEQ multiplex PCR; TCRdb's copy has only in-frame clones and leaves some out. Of fewer than 80,000 clones in the sample, approximately 61% are singletons; the top ten hold over 15%. The source was CD8+ T cells sorted from blood, collected at week 0. The receptors come from a human donor with alopecia areata.

This clone has only a few counts. V usage is TRBV5-1 and J usage is TRBJ2-7; a possible D gene is TRBD1 (6 bases). In germline, CDR1 is SGHRS, CDR2 YFSETQ. Deletions cut 0 bases from V and 6 bases from J, with 13 bases between. The CDR3 is made up of 14 amino acids. For the CDR3, the DNA is TGCGCCAGCAGCTTGGTGGGGGCCTTAGGCGAGCAGTACTTC. Translation: CASSLVGALGEQYF. Looking up the rest from reference TRBV5-1 and TRBJ2-7 gives the full variable domain: KAGVTQTPRYLIKTRGQQVTLSCSPISGHRSVSWYQQTPGQGLQFLFEYFSETQRNKGNFPGRFSGRQFSNSRSEMNVSTLELGDSALYLCASSLVGALGEQYFGPGTRLTVT.

The V gene is TRBV29-1, the J gene TRBJ2-1, with D maybe TRBD2 (5 bases). This CDR3 is built from 13 residues. V dropped 8 bases and J dropped 7 bases, with 18 bases sitting between them. Germline V gene lookup returns CDR1 SQVTM and CDR2 ANQGSEA. Here the CDR3 DNA reads TGCAGCTCGGAGGACTGGTTGGGGAATGAGCAGTTCTTC. Protein product: CSSEDWLGNEQFF.

This chain connects TRBV25-1 to TRBJ2-2; D remains ambiguous. Germline CDR1 is MGHDK and CDR2 is SYGVNS. Trimming stripped 2 bases from V and 1 base from J, with 5 bases between. CDR3 length: 14 amino acids. The CDR3 sequence: CASSEHGNTGELFF. CDR3 nucleotides: TGTGCCAGCAGTGAACACGGGAACACCGGGGAGCTGTTTTTT.

This clone was counted between two and nine times. The chain couples TRBV28 to TRBJ2-3, with D possibly being TRBD1 or TRBD2 (5 bases each). This CDR3 is built from 14 residues. Trimming took off 3 bases at V and 2 bases at J, with 9 bases between the two ends. Germline CDR1 is MDHEN and CDR2 is SYDVKM. As DNA, the CDR3 is TGTGCCAGCAGTTTGGAGGACACCACAGATACGCAGTATTTT. This gives the protein CASSLEDTTDTQYF. The full variable domain, completed using reference TRBV28 and TRBJ2-3, is DVKVTQSSRYLVKRTGEKVFLECVQDMDHENMFWYRQDPGLGLRLIYFSYDVKMKEKGDIPEGYSVSREKKERFSLILESASTNQTSMYLCASSLEDTTDTQYFGPGTRLTVL.

The gene calls are TRBV27 and TRBJ2-3; D remains unclear. This CDR3 has 13 residues. Germline assignment: CDR1 MNHEY and CDR2 SMNVEV (reference sequence). Trimming removed 3 bases at V and 4 bases at J, with 8 bases between. The CDR3 reads CASSLDQADTQYF. The CDR3 DNA is TGTGCCAGCAGTTTGGATCAAGCAGATACGCAGTATTTT.

The chain has TRBV5-1 and TRBJ2-3; a weak D match, TRBD1 (7 bases). Trimming took 0 bases from V and 2 from J, leaving 13 bases between them. From germline, CDR1 is SGHRS and CDR2 YFSETQ. The CDR3 extends over 16 amino acids. CDR3 nucleotides: TGCGCCAGCAGCTTGGAGCCAGGGGGGATCACAGATACGCAGTATTTT. Protein sequence: CASSLEPGGITDTQYF.

The chain has TRBV29-1 and TRBJ2-5; no clear D. In germline, CDR1 is SQVTM, CDR2 ANQGSEA. The CDR3 covers 12 residues. V lost 2 bases to trimming and J lost 5 bases, with 9 bases between them. The CDR3 bases are TGCAGCGTTGAACGCGAGTGGGAGACCCAGTACTTC. Translated: CSVEREWETQYF.

This clone was recorded once. A far larger clone lies a single base away; this is likely a read error. The V call is TRBV5-1, the J call TRBJ2-7; 9 nucleotides match TRBD1. The CDR3 is 14 residues long. Unmatched junction bases numbered 4, after V lost 4 bases and J lost 2 bases. Germline-derived CDR1 and CDR2 are SGHRS and YFSETQ. The CDR3 region has the DNA TGCGCCAGCAGCCAAGGGACAGGGACCTACGAGCAGTACTTC. This sequence encodes CASSQGTGTYEQYF. Based on the CDR3 plus reference TRBV5-1 and TRBJ2-7, the full variable domain is KAGVTQTPRYLIKTRGQQVTLSCSPISGHRSVSWYQQTPGQGLQFLFEYFSETQRNKGNFPGRFSGRQFSNSRSEMNVSTLELGDSALYLCASSQGTGTYEQYFGPGTRLTVT.

CDR3 residues: CASSLATAGATEAFF. The CDR3 bases are TGTGCCAGCAGCCTCGCCACAGCCGGGGCCACTGAAGCTTTCTTT. The rearrangement joins TRBV27 to TRBJ1-1; perhaps TRBD1 as D (5 bases). The V and J ends lost 6 bases and 4 bases respectively, with 18 bases between them. The CDR3 covers 15 residues. Germline CDR1 MNHEY, CDR2 SMNVEV (reference sequence).

This chain links TRBV30 with TRBJ1-1; 7 bases agree with TRBD1. The germline CDR1 and CDR2 sequences are GTSNPN and SVGIG (reference sequence). Germline trimming cut 2 bases from V and 4 bases from J; bases unmatched to any gene: 7. The CDR3 length is 14 residues. The CDR3 reads CAWSQGGLGTEAFF. The CDR3 DNA sequence: TGTGCCTGGAGTCAAGGGGGCTTAGGCACTGAAGCTTTCTTT. The variable domain in full, with the rest retrieved from reference TRBV30 and TRBJ1-1, is SQTIHQWPATLVQPVGSPLSLECTVEGTSNPNLYWYRQAAGRGLQLLFYSVGIGQISSEVPQNLSASRPQDRQFILSSKKLLLSDSGFYLCAWSQGGLGTEAFFGQGTRLTVV.

This clone was counted between two and nine times. This chain uses TRBV14 with TRBJ2-5; D uncertain. Trimming shortened V by 4 bases and J by 5 bases, and 11 bases separated the two germline ends. CDR3 length equals 13 residues. Germline CDR1 SGHDN, CDR2 FVKESK. The CDR3 DNA reads TGTGCCAGCAGCCGGTCGGTCGGGGAGACCCAGTACTTC. Translated: CASSRSVGETQYF.

The gene calls are TRBV5-6 and TRBJ1-2; TRBD1 aligns across 7 bases. The germline V gene has CDR1 SGHDT and CDR2 YYEEEE. The CDR3 length is 15 residues. J lost 1 base, V lost 5 bases, and 8 bases had no gene match. The CDR3 DNA sequence: TGTGCCAGCAGTTTCCTCCGACAGGGTAACTATGGCTACACCTTC. Residues: CASSFLRQGNYGYTF.

The DNA of the CDR3 is TGTGCCAGCAGCTTGATTAGCGGGACGTTCACCGGGGAGCTGTTTTTT. It yields the protein CASSLISGTFTGELFF. The chain recombines TRBV7-2 with TRBJ2-2; TRBD2 aligns across 8 bases. Germline lookup yields CDR1 SGHTA and CDR2 FQGNSA. The CDR3 loop spans 16 amino acids. V lost 3 bases and J lost 4; bases outside the gene matches: 7.

The rearrangement joins TRBV7-2 to TRBJ2-7, with a weak D call TRBD2 (6 bases). The germline V gene encodes CDR1 SGHTA and CDR2 FQGNSA. Trimming took 8 bases from V and 0 from J, leaving 20 bases between them. This CDR3 comprises 16 residues. The CDR3 reads CASGRQPGLYSYEQYF. The CDR3 nucleotides read TGTGCCAGCGGACGTCAACCGGGACTCTACTCCTACGAGCAGTACTTC.

The J gene is TRBJ1-1, the V gene TRBV19, with 7 bases aligning to TRBD1. This CDR3 comprises 14 residues. In germline, CDR1 is LNHDA, CDR2 SQIVND (reference sequence). Unmatched junction bases numbered 7, after V lost 2 bases and J lost 7 bases. The CDR3 DNA sequence: TGTGCCAGTAGTATAACGTCACAGGGGAATGAAGCTTTCTTT. This gives the protein CASSITSQGNEAFF.

CDR3 loop: CASRPPRDRGHTDTQYF. The CDR3 DNA follows: TGTGCCAGCAGACCACCAAGGGACAGGGGCCACACAGATACGCAGTATTTT. This sequence joins TRBV27 and TRBJ2-3, with 10 positions matching TRBD1. The CDR3 extends over 17 amino acids. With 6 bases clipped from V and 2 bases from J, the junction kept 11 bases outside the gene matches. Germline V lookup: CDR1 MNHEY, CDR2 SMNVEV (reference sequence).

This chain joins TRBV5-1 and TRBJ2-3; no firm D call. V lost 4 bases, J lost 2 bases, and 17 bases lay in between. The CDR3 totals 16 residues. Germline CDR1 SGHRS, CDR2 YFSETQ. The CDR3 DNA is TGCGCCAGCAGCCTAAACGGCCAGCCTCTCACAGATACGCAGTATTTT. Protein product: CASSLNGQPLTDTQYF.

The gene calls are TRBV25-1 and TRBJ2-7; the D gene could be TRBD1 or TRBD2 (5 bases each). V was shortened by 4 bases and J by 6 bases, with 13 bases between the two germline ends. The CDR3 is 13 residues long. In germline, CDR1 is MGHDK, CDR2 SYGVNS. The CDR3 is CASSVERGSEQYF. CDR3 nucleotides: TGTGCCAGCAGTGTTGAGAGGGGTAGCGAGCAGTACTTC.

This clone was seen a few times. The chain uses TRBV7-9 and TRBJ2-5; 7 bases agree with TRBD1. CDR1 is SEHNR and CDR2 is FQNEAQ in the germline V gene (reference sequence). CDR3 length equals 14 residues. After removal of 5 bases from V and 3 bases from J, the junction contained 6 bases not matched to a gene. The CDR3 region has the DNA TGTGCCAGCAGCCGATGGGACAGAAAAGAGACCCAGTACTTC. Translating gives CASSRWDRKETQYF.

CDR3 coding DNA: TGTGCCAGCAGTTCCGGGACTAGCGGGACCCCGGGGGAGACCCAGTACTTC. Its translation: CASSSGTSGTPGETQYF. The gene calls are TRBV28 and TRBJ2-5; TRBD2 agrees at 13 bases. CDR3 length: 17 residues. The germline CDR1 and CDR2 sequences are MDHEN and SYDVKM. V shed 4 bases and J 5 bases; nucleotides not matched to a gene: 10.

The genes are TRBV5-6 and TRBJ2-7; D unclear. The germline V gene has CDR1 SGHDT and CDR2 YYEEEE. Deletions cut 5 bases from V and 0 bases from J, with 12 bases between. The CDR3 loop spans 14 amino acids. CDR3 loop: CASSEPVSSYEQYF. CDR3 DNA sequence: TGTGCCAGCAGTGAACCGGTGAGCTCCTACGAGCAGTACTTC.

The gene calls are TRBV19 and TRBJ1-2; D not certain. The germline gives CDR1 LNHDA, CDR2 SQIVND (reference sequence). The V and J ends lost 3 bases and 0 bases respectively, with 8 bases between them. The CDR3 totals 14 residues. CDR3 in amino acids: CASSISQTNYGYTF. In nucleotides, the CDR3 is TGTGCCAGTAGTATCTCCCAGACTAACTATGGCTACACCTTC.

CDR3 bases: TGCAGCGTTGAAGATGGGGAAACTTCCAAAAACATTCAGTACTTC. This translates into CSVEDGETSKNIQYF. V and J are TRBV29-1 and TRBJ2-4; D is unclear. With 0 bases removed from V and 2 bases from J, the gap between germline ends came to 11 bases. The germline gives CDR1 SQVTM, CDR2 ANQGSEA. This CDR3 contains 15 residues.

This clone has just one count. The missing conserved phenylalanine or tryptophan at the end of this CDR3 makes a read error likely. The DNA is left out, because the CDR3 cannot be placed on it with certainty; the CDR3 is given as TCRdb lists it. The chain employs TRBV1 and TRBJ1-2. TRBV1 constitutes a pseudogene. The CDR3 length is 8 residues, termini included. The CDR3 sequence is CTSSQAGA.

In its sample, this clone was seen a few times. This chain connects TRBV18 to TRBJ2-4; D is uncertain. The V and J ends lost 1 base and 4 bases respectively, with 14 bases between them. The length of the CDR3 is 16 residues. Germline loops: CDR1 KGHSH, CDR2 LQKENI. CDR3 DNA: TGTGCCAGCTCACCACATAGAATAGACGGGAAAAACATTCAGTACTTC. This translates into CASSPHRIDGKNIQYF.

In its sample, this clone was seen once. The chain links TRBV5-1 to TRBJ2-2, with 9 nucleotides matching TRBD1. CDR1 is SGHRS, CDR2 YFSETQ, per germline. V shed 5 bases, J shed 3 bases, and the junction held 5 bases outside the gene matches. The length of the CDR3 is 15 residues. The CDR3 loop is CASSSGQGHTGELFF. The CDR3 nucleotides are TGCGCCAGCAGTTCCGGACAGGGGCACACCGGGGAGCTGTTTTTT. The variable domain in full, completed from reference TRBV5-1 and TRBJ2-2, reads KAGVTQTPRYLIKTRGQQVTLSCSPISGHRSVSWYQQTPGQGLQFLFEYFSETQRNKGNFPGRFSGRQFSNSRSEMNVSTLELGDSALYLCASSSGQGHTGELFFGEGSRLTVL.

A few counts support this clone. This chain connects TRBV6-5 to TRBJ2-7; TRBD2 matches at 11 bases. The CDR3 extends over 15 amino acids. From germline, CDR1 is MNHEY and CDR2 SVGAGI. The junction had 4 bases not matched to a gene; V was cut back by 0 bases and J by 6 bases. The CDR3 nucleotides are TGTGCCAGCAGTTACTCGCTAGCGGGAGGCGGCGAGCAGTACTTC. It translates to CASSYSLAGGGEQYF.

The chain uses TRBV7-9 and TRBJ2-7; D not certain. This CDR3 has 13 amino acids. Germline V CDR1 and CDR2: SEHNR, FQNEAQ (reference sequence). Trimming took 1 base from V and 5 from J, leaving 9 bases between them. The CDR3 spells CASSLDLQNEQYF. Here the CDR3 DNA reads TGTGCCAGCAGCTTAGACCTACAGAACGAGCAGTACTTC.